This T cell receptor beta chain was recovered during a study of shared clonotypes between healthy human individuals. CDR1 and CDR2 from the germline V gene are SEHNR and FQNEAQ (reference sequence). V trimming: 0 bases; J trimming: 0 bases; junction bases outside the gene matches: 4. The CDR3 spans 17 residues. Assay used: immunoSEQ multiplex PCR; TCRdb lists only in-frame clones, some missing. The sample carries roughly 2 million clones, 85% to 95% recorded once. The source material was naive CD4+ T cells sorted from blood. Described subset: CD45RA+ positively selected. The V call is TRBV7-9, the J call TRBJ1-3, with 8 bases matching TRBD1. This receptor was taken from a man aged 18 to 35 in good health. The CDR3 nucleotides read TGTGCCAGCAGCTTAGCGCTCACAGGGGGCTCTGGAAACACCATATATTTT. Translated: CASSLALTGGSGNTIYF. Complete variable domain (other parts from reference TRBV7-9 and TRBJ1-3): DTGVSQNPRHKITKRGQNVTFRCDPISEHNRLYWYRQTLGQGPEFLTYFQNEAQLEKSRLLSDRFSAERPKGSFSTLEIQRTEQGDSAMYLCASSLALTGGSGNTIYFGEGSWLTVV.